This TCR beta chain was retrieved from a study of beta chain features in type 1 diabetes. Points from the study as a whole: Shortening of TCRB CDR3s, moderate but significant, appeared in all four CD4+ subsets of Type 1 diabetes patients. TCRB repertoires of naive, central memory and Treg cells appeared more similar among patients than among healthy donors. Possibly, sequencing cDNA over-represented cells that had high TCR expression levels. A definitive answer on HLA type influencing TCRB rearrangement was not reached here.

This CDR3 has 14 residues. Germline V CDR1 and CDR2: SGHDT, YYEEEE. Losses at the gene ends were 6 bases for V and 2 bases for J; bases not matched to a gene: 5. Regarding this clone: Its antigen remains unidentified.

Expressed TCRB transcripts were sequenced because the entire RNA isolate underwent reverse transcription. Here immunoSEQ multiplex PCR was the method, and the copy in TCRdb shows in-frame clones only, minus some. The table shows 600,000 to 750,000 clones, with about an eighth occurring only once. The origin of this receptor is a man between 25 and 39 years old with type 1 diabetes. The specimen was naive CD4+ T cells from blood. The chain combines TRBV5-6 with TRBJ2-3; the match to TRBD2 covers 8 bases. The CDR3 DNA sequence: TGTGCCAGCATCCGAGCGGGGGTCACAGATACGCAGTATTTT. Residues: CASIRAGVTDTQYF.